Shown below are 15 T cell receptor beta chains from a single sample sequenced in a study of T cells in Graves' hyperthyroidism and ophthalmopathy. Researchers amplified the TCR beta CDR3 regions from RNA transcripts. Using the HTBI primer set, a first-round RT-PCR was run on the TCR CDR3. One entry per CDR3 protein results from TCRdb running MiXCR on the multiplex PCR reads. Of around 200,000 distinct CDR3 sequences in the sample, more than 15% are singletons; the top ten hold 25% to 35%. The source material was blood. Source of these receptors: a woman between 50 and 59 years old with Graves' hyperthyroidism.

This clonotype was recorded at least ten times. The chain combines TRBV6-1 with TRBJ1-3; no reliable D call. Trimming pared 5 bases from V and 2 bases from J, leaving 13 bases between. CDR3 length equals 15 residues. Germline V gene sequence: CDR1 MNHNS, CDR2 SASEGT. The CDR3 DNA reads TGTGCCAGCAGTCAACTTGGGGTTACTGGAAACACCATATATTTT. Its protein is CASSQLGVTGNTIYF.

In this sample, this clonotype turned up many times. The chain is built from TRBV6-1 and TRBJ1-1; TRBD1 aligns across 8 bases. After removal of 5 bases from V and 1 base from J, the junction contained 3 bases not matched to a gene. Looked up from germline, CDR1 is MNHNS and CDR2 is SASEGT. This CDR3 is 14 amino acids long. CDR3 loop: CASSSGQENTEAFF. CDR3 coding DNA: TGTGCCAGCAGTTCGGGACAGGAGAACACTGAAGCTTTCTTT.

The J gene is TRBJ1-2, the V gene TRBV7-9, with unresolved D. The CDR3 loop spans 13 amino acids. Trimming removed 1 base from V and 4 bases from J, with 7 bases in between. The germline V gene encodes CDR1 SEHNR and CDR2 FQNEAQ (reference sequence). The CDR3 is CASSLDPSYGYTF. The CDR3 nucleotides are TGTGCCAGCAGCTTAGATCCATCCTATGGCTACACCTTC.

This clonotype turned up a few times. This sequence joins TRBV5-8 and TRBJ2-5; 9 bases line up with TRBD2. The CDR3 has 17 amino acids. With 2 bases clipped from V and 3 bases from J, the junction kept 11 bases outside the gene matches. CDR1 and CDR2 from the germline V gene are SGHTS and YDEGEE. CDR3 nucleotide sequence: TGTGCCAGCAGCTTCCGACCCAGCGGGGGGACTAAAGAGACCCAGTACTTC. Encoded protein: CASSFRPSGGTKETQYF.

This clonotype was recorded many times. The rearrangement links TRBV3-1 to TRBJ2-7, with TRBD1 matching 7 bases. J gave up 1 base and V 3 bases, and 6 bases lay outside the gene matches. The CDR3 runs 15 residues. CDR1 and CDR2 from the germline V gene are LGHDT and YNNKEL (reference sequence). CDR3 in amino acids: CASSHRQGASYEQYF. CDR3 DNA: TGTGCCAGCAGCCACCGACAGGGAGCATCCTACGAGCAGTACTTC.

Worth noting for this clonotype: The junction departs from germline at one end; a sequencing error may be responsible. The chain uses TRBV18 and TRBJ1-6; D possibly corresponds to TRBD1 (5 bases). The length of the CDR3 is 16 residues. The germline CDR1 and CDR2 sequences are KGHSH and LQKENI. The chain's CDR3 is CASSPPPGGNNSPPHF. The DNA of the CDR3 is TGTGCCAGCTCACCACCCCCCGGGGGAAATAATTCACCCCCCCACTTT.

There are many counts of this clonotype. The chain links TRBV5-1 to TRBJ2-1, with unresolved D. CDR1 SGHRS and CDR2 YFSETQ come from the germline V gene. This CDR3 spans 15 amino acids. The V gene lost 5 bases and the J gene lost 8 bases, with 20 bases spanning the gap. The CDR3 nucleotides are TGCGCCAGCAGTCGTCTGACCCTTCCTTCGTATGAGCAGTTCTTC. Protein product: CASSRLTLPSYEQFF. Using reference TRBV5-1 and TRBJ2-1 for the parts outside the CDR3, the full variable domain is KAGVTQTPRYLIKTRGQQVTLSCSPISGHRSVSWYQQTPGQGLQFLFEYFSETQRNKGNFPGRFSGRQFSNSRSEMNVSTLELGDSALYLCASSRLTLPSYEQFFGPGTRLTVL.

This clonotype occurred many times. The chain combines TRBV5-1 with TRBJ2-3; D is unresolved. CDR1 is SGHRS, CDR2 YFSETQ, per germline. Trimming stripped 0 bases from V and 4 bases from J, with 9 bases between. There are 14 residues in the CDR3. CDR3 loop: CASSLGRSPDTQYF. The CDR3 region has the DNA TGCGCCAGCAGCTTGGGGCGCTCCCCAGATACGCAGTATTTT.

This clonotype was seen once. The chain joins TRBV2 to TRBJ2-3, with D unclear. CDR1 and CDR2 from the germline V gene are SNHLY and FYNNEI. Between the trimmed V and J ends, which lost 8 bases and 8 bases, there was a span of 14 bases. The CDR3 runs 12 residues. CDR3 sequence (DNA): TGTGCCAGCCACGGACCACTGAGTACGCAGTATTTT. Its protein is CASHGPLSTQYF.

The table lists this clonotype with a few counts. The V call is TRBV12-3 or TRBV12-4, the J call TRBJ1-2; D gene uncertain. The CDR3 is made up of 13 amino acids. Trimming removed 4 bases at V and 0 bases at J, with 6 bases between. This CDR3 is CASSSLANYGYTF. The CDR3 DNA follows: TGTGCCAGCAGTTCACTAGCTAACTATGGCTACACCTTC.

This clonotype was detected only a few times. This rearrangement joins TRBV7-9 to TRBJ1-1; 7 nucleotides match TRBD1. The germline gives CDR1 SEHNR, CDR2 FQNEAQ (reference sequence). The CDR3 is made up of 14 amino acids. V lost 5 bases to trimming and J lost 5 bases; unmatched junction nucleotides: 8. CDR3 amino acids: CASSPQGRRTEAFF. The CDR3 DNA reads TGTGCCAGCAGCCCACAGGGGCGAAGGACTGAAGCTTTCTTT.

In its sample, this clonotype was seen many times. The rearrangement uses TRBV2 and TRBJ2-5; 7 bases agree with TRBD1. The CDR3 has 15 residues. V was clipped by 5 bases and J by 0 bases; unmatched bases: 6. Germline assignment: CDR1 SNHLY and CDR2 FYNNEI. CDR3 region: CASSHDRAYQETQYF. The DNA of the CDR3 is TGTGCCAGCAGTCACGACAGGGCCTACCAAGAGACCCAGTACTTC.

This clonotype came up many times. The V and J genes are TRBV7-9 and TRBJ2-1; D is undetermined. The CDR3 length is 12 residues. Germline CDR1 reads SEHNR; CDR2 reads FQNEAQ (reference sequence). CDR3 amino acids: CASATDGNEQFF. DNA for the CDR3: TGTGCGTCCGCAACAGACGGGAATGAGCAGTTCTTC.

The CDR3 region has the DNA TGTGCCAGCAGTACGAGGGCCAACGTCCTGACTTTC. Its translation is CASSTRANVLTF. The V call is TRBV27, the J call TRBJ2-6, with D hard to call. Germline V gives CDR1 MNHEY, CDR2 SMNVEV (reference sequence). CDR3 size: 12 residues. V was shortened by 5 bases and J by 5 bases, with 4 bases between the two germline ends.

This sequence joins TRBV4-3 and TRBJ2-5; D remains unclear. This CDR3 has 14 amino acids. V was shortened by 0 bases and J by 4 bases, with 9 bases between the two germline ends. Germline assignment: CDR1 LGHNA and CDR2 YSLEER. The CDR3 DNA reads TGCGCCAGCAGCCAAGATACGGAGCGAGAGACCCAGTACTTC. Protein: CASSQDTERETQYF.